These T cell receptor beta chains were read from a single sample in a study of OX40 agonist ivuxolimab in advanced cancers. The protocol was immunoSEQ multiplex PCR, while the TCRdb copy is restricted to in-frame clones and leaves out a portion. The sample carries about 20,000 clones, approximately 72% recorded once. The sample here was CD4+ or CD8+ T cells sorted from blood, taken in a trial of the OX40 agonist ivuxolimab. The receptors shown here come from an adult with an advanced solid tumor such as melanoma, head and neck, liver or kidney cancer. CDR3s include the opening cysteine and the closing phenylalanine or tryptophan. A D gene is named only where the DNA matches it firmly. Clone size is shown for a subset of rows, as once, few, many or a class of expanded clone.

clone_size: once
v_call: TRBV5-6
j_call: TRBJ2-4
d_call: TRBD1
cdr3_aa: CASSGDSYKNIQYF
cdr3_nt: TGTGCCAGCAGCGGGGACAGTTACAAAAACATTCAGTACTTC

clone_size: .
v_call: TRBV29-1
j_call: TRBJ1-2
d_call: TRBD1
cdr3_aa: CSADRGPAGYTF
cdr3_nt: TGCAGCGCGGACAGGGGGCCCGCGGGCTACACCTTC

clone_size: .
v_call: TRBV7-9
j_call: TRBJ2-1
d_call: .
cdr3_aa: CASSLDGQSNEQFF
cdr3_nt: TGTGCCAGCAGCCTCGATGGACAATCCAATGAGCAGTTCTTC

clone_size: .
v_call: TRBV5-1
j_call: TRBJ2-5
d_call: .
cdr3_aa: CASSFDVPAYQETQYF
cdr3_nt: TGCGCCAGCAGTTTTGACGTGCCAGCGTACCAAGAGACCCAGTACTTC

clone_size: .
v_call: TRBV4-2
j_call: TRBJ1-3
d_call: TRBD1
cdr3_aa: CASSQGQLANTIYF
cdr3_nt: TGTGCCAGCAGCCAGGGACAGCTCGCAAACACCATATATTTT

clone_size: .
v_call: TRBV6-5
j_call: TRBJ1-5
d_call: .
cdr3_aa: CASSTYSSNQPQHF
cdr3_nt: TGTGCCAGCAGCACCTACAGTAGCAATCAGCCCCAGCATTTT

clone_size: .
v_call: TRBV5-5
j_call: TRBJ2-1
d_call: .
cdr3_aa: CASSFGSEQFF
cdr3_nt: TGTGCCAGCAGCTTTGGTAGTGAGCAGTTCTTC

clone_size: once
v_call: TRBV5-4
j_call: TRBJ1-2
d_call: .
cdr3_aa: CASSFFGGGYGYTF
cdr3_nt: TGTGCCAGCAGCTTCTTCGGGGGCGGGTATGGCTACACCTTC

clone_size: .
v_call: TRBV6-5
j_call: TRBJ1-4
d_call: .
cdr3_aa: CASSYRLGLGDEKLFF
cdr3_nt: TGTGCCAGCAGTTACAGACTTGGGTTAGGGGACGAAAAACTGTTTTTT

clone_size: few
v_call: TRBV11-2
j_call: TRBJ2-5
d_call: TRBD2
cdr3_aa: CASSLREGEEETQYF
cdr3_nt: TGTGCCAGCAGCCTACGGGAGGGCGAGGAGGAGACCCAGTACTTC